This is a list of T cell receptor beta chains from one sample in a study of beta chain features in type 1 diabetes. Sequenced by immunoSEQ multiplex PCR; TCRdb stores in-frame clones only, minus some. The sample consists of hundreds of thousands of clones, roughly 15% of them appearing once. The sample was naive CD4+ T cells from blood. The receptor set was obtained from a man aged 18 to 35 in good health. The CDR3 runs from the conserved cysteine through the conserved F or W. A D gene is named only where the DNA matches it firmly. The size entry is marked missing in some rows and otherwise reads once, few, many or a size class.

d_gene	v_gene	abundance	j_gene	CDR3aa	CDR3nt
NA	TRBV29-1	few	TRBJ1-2	CSVNLSGSRVYGYTF	TGCAGCGTTAATCTCTCAGGATCGAGAGTCTATGGCTACACCTTC
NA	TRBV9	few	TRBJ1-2	CASVHPQGKLNYGYTF	TGTGCCAGCGTCCATCCTCAGGGGAAACTTAACTATGGCTACACCTTC
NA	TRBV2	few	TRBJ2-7	CASSGSLQQVHEQYF	TGTGCCAGCAGCGGTTCACTTCAACAGGTCCACGAGCAGTACTTC
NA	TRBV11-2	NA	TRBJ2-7	CASRRIGGSYEQYF	TGTGCCAGCAGGAGAATAGGGGGGTCCTACGAGCAGTACTTC
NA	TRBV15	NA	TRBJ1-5	CATSRDAQGSNQPQHF	TGTGCCACCAGCAGAGATGCGCAGGGTAGCAATCAGCCCCAGCATTTT
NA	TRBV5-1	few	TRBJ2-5	CASSLQVQQETQYF	TGCGCCAGCAGCTTGCAGGTCCAGCAAGAGACCCAGTACTTC
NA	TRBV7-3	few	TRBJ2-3	CASSLPGGRRGTDTQYF	TGTGCCAGCAGCCTACCCGGAGGCCGCCGGGGCACAGATACGCAGTATTTT
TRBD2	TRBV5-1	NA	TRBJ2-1	CASTKLAESYNEQFF	TGCGCCAGCACCAAACTAGCGGAGTCCTACAATGAGCAGTTCTTC
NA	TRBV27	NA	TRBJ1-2	CASSLISGRANYGYTF	TGTGCCAGCAGTTTAATTTCGGGCAGGGCGAACTATGGCTACACCTTC
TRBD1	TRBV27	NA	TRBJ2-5	CASSPLGDRVQETQYF	TGTGCCAGCAGTCCCCTGGGGGACAGGGTACAAGAGACCCAGTACTTC
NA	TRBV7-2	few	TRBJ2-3	CASSPPADTQYF	TGTGCCAGCAGCCCGCCCGCGGATACGCAGTATTTT
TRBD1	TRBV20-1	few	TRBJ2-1	CSADGQAVGIF	TGCAGTGCCGACGGACAGGCCGTCGGAATCTTC
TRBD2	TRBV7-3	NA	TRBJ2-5	CASSLVAGIQETQYF	TGTGCCAGCAGCTTAGTAGCGGGGATACAAGAGACCCAGTACTTC
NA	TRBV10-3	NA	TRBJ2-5	CAISAGARYQETQYF	TGTGCCATCAGTGCGGGGGCTAGGTATCAAGAGACCCAGTACTTC
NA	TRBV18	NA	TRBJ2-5	CASSPPMTAAETQYF	TGTGCCAGCTCACCACCGATGACAGCGGCAGAGACCCAGTACTTC
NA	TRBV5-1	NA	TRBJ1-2	CASSLQGFDYGYTF	TGCGCCAGCAGCTTGCAGGGGTTCGACTATGGCTACACCTTC